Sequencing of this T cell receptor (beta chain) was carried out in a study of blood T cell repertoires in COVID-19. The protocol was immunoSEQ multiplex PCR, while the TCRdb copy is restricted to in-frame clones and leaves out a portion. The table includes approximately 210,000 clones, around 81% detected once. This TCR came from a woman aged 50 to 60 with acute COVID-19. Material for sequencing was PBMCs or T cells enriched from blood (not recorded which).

DNA of the CDR3: TGCGCCAGCAGCTTTCCTAGCGGGCCGTACAATGAGCAGTTCTTC. Translation: CASSFPSGPYNEQFF. This rearrangement joins TRBV5-1 to TRBJ2-1; TRBD2 aligns across 8 bases. The V gene's germline CDR1 is SGHRS and CDR2 YFSETQ. CDR3 length equals 15 residues. J was trimmed by 4 bases and V by 2 bases; bases with no gene match: 5.